The next 12 T cell receptor beta chains were all read from a single sample in a study of blood T cell dynamics during melanoma immunotherapy. Indicated time point: pre-treatment baseline. Libraries were prepared by immunoSEQ multiplex PCR; TCRdb keeps only in-frame clonotypes and omits some of them. The sample includes about 10,000 clones, around 87% of them seen just once. Specimen: blood, collected from a patient treated with checkpoint blockade. These receptors all stem from a human donor with melanoma.

The chain couples TRBV29-1 to TRBJ2-7, with D possibly TRBD1 on 5 matching bases. The V gene lost 4 bases and the J gene lost 0 bases, with 10 bases spanning the gap. Per germline, CDR1 SQVTM and CDR2 ANQGSEA. The CDR3 consists of 13 residues. This chain's CDR3 is CSVVDTSSYEQYF. CDR3 nucleotides: TGCAGCGTTGTGGACACAAGCTCCTACGAGCAGTACTTC.

The chain combines TRBV6-1 with TRBJ2-7; D assignment may be TRBD1 or TRBD2 (5 bases each). The germline V gene encodes CDR1 MNHNS and CDR2 SASEGT. V was trimmed by 5 bases and J by 6 bases, leaving 11 bases between them. The CDR3 contains 12 residues. In DNA form, the CDR3 reads TGTGCCAGCAGTTATTTAGGGACCGAGCAGTACTTC. This codes for CASSYLGTEQYF.

The V gene is TRBV5-7, the J gene TRBJ1-5; 8 nucleotides line up with TRBD1. TRBV5-7 has ORF status, its function being uncertain. This CDR3 is 15 amino acids long. Trimming took 0 bases from V and 3 from J; bases not matched to a gene: 2. The CDR3 sequence is CASSLGQGYNQPQHF. Written as DNA, the CDR3 is TGTGCCAGCAGCTTGGGACAGGGGTACAATCAGCCCCAGCATTTT.

The V gene is TRBV27, the J gene TRBJ2-1; TRBD1 agrees at 12 bases. This CDR3 region has 16 residues. Trimming removed 6 bases from V and 10 bases from J; junction bases left unmatched: 13. In germline, CDR1 is MNHEY, CDR2 SMNVEV (reference sequence). CDR3 loop: CASRPSRDRGLLEQFF. CDR3 nucleotides: TGTGCCAGCAGACCCTCACGGGACAGGGGGCTTTTGGAGCAGTTCTTC.

V gene TRBV9 combines with J gene TRBJ2-6; D unclear. The V and J ends lost 0 bases and 0 bases respectively, with 10 bases between them. This CDR3 contains 17 residues. Germline loops: CDR1 SGDLS, CDR2 YYNGEE. In nucleotides, the CDR3 is TGTGCCAGCAGCGTAGTTCCAGGCAACTCTGGGGCCAACGTCCTGACTTTC. As protein: CASSVVPGNSGANVLTF.

This chain uses TRBV7-8 with TRBJ1-4, with 7 bases matching TRBD1. The CDR3 covers 15 residues. J lost 5 bases, V lost 1 base, and 4 bases had no gene match. Looked up from germline, CDR1 is SGHVS and CDR2 is FQNEAQ. This CDR3 reads CASSLDGTENEKLFF. CDR3 nucleotide sequence: TGTGCCAGCAGCTTAGACGGGACAGAAAATGAAAAACTGTTTTTT. The entire variable domain, with the rest obtained from reference TRBV7-8 and TRBJ1-4, is as follows: GAGVSQSPRYKVAKRGQDVALRCDPISGHVSLFWYQQALGQGPEFLTYFQNEAQLDKSGLPSDRFFAERPEGSVSTLKIQRTQQEDSAVYLCASSLDGTENEKLFFGSGTQLSVL.

The rearrangement links TRBV11-2 to TRBJ1-1; maybe TRBD1 (5 bases). V lost 2 bases, J lost 1 base, and 8 bases lay in between. The germline gives CDR1 SGHAT, CDR2 FQNNGV. The CDR3 covers 14 residues. The CDR3 sequence: CASSLRTSNTEAFF. As DNA, the CDR3 is TGTGCCAGCAGCTTAAGGACATCGAACACTGAAGCTTTCTTT. The full variable domain, its missing parts supplied by reference TRBV11-2 and TRBJ1-1, is EAGVAQSPRYKIIEKRQSVAFWCNPISGHATLYWYQQILGQGPKLLIQFQNNGVVDDSQLPKDRFSAERLKGVDSTLKIQPAKLEDSAVYLCASSLRTSNTEAFFGQGTRLTVV.

The chain carries TRBV5-1 and TRBJ2-5, with 10 positions matching TRBD2. With 4 bases clipped from V and 1 base from J, the junction kept 7 bases outside the gene matches. Germline assignment: CDR1 SGHRS and CDR2 YFSETQ. This CDR3 is built from 16 residues. The CDR3 loop is CASSPASGGLQETQYF. In DNA, the CDR3 is TGCGCCAGCAGCCCCGCTAGCGGGGGACTCCAAGAGACCCAGTACTTC.

J is TRBJ2-7 and V is TRBV7-8, with D hard to call. CDR1 is SGHVS and CDR2 is FQNEAQ in the germline V gene. This CDR3 contains 14 residues. V was clipped by 2 bases and J by 5 bases, with 13 bases between them. The CDR3 reads CASSLWAFADEQYF. The CDR3, as DNA: TGTGCCAGCAGCTTATGGGCATTTGCTGACGAGCAGTACTTC.

The chain recombines TRBV5-5 with TRBJ1-4; D remains ambiguous. This CDR3 comprises 15 residues. The germline CDR1 and CDR2 sequences are SGHKS and YYEKEE (reference sequence). V lost 4 bases and J lost 3, with 13 bases in between. The CDR3 loop reads CASSPLLNPNEKLFF. CDR3 sequence (DNA): TGTGCCAGCAGCCCTCTTCTAAACCCTAATGAAAAACTGTTTTTT.

CDR3 bases: TGTGCCAGCAGCACCTGGACCCGACCGGGGGAGACCCAGTACTTC. Translated: CASSTWTRPGETQYF. The chain joins TRBV5-6 to TRBJ2-5; perhaps TRBD2 as D (5 bases). Looked up from germline, CDR1 is SGHDT and CDR2 is YYEEEE. The germline V and J ends were trimmed by 4 bases and 5 bases, with 18 bases remaining between them. CDR3 length: 15 residues.

The genes are TRBV4-2 and TRBJ1-2; 8 nucleotides match TRBD1. V shed 1 base and J 6 bases; nucleotides not matched to a gene: 16. Germline CDR1 LGHNA, CDR2 YNFKEQ. This CDR3 has 18 residues. CDR3 sequence: CASSQVGSGTGKGHGYTF. DNA for the CDR3: TGTGCCAGCAGCCAAGTAGGATCCGGGACAGGAAAAGGACATGGCTACACCTTC.